The clone carrying this T cell receptor beta chain was seen only a few times. The repertoire was sequenced with immunoSEQ multiplex PCR; TCRdb's copy has only in-frame clones and lacks some. Among fewer than 150,000 clones listed, over 65% were seen once. The data were taken from a study of blood T cell repertoires in COVID-19. Per germline, CDR1 SGHRS and CDR2 YFSETQ. Trimming took 6 bases from V and 7 from J; bases not matched to a gene: 4. This CDR3 spans 12 amino acids. Sample: peripheral blood. The genes are TRBV5-1 and TRBJ1-5; 7 bases are shared with TRBD1. This clonotype originated in a man aged 65 to 79 with acute or convalescent COVID-19. CDR3 residues: CASIPGGQPQHF. CDR3 DNA: TGCGCCAGCATTCCAGGGGGACAGCCCCAGCATTTT.